The 18 T cell receptor beta chains below come from one sample, sequenced in a study of blood T cells in healthy people across ages. PCR was performed a second time for about 7 to 12 cycles using a sample-barcoded 5' primer and a J-beta primer mix. TCRdb itself ran the 5' RACE reads through MiXCR, one entry per CDR3 protein. Of some 760,000 distinct CDR3 sequences in the sample, 25% were seen once. These data also formed part of another study, on T cells of mothers and their children.

Sequences were obtained from blood. These receptors all stem from a boy between 10 and 17 years old in good health.

The chain carries TRBV6-1 and TRBJ2-2, with 7 positions matching TRBD2. The trim removed 7 bases at V and 4 bases at J, leaving 6 bases unmatched. The V gene's germline CDR1 is MNHNS and CDR2 SASEGT. The CDR3 totals 14 residues. The CDR3 loop is CASTTGGFTGELFF. For the CDR3, the DNA is TGTGCCAGCACCACGGGGGGATTCACCGGGGAGCTGTTTTTT.

This clonotype has just a few counts. The chain has TRBV27 and TRBJ1-1; 9 bases line up with TRBD1. The junction had 14 bases not matched to a gene; V was cut back by 5 bases and J by 1 base. The CDR3 spans 18 residues. CDR1 and CDR2 from the germline V gene are MNHEY and SMNVEV (reference sequence). The CDR3: CASSLGVGRDRENTEAFF. In nucleotides, the CDR3 is TGTGCCAGCAGTCTAGGAGTAGGGCGGGACAGGGAGAACACTGAAGCTTTCTTT.

This clonotype appeared a few times. This chain joins TRBV28 and TRBJ1-2, with D possibly matching TRBD1 (6 bases). V lost 2 bases, J lost 8 bases, and 15 bases lay in between. From germline, CDR1 is MDHEN and CDR2 SYDVKM. The CDR3 sequence is 14 residues long. CDR3 sequence reads: CASSLPIGGGGYTF. CDR3 bases: TGTGCCAGCAGTTTACCTATTGGAGGGGGAGGCTACACCTTC.

This chain joins TRBV4-3 and TRBJ2-5, with TRBD2 identical over 7 bases. The CDR3 is 15 amino acids. V was clipped by 2 bases and J by 1 base; unmatched bases: 4. In germline, CDR1 is LGHNA, CDR2 YSLEER. The CDR3 sequence is CASSQTLAIQETQYF. Here the CDR3 DNA reads TGCGCCAGCAGCCAAACACTAGCGATCCAAGAGACCCAGTACTTC.

The sample holds a few counts of this clonotype. Relative to the germline gene, one junction end is altered; a read error may explain this. The chain has TRBV3-1 and TRBJ2-3; 8 nucleotides match TRBD2. The CDR3 runs 16 residues. Germline values: CDR1 LGHDT, CDR2 YNNKEL (reference sequence). CDR3 sequence (DNA): TGTGCCAGCAGCCAAGAGGGCGGCGGGAGGACAGTTACGCAGTATTTT. Its translation is CASSQEGGGRTVTQYF.

The chain carries TRBV7-8 and TRBJ1-1; TRBD1 agrees at 9 bases. With 1 base clipped from V and 11 bases from J, the junction kept 11 bases outside the gene matches. The germline CDR1 and CDR2 sequences are SGHVS and FQNEAQ. This CDR3 comprises 15 residues. CDR3 loop: CASSLGDRAIISAFF. The CDR3 nucleotides are TGTGCCAGCAGCTTAGGGGACAGGGCTATTATCTCGGCTTTCTTT.

This clonotype turned up a few times. V usage is TRBV2 and J usage is TRBJ2-2, with 8 bases identical to TRBD2. From germline, CDR1 is SNHLY and CDR2 FYNNEI. Germline trimming cut 2 bases from V and 6 bases from J; bases unmatched to any gene: 5. The CDR3 is 15 amino acids. CDR3 nucleotides: TGTGCCAGCAGTGAAACACCGGGACTAGCCGGGGAGCTGTTTTTT. Translation gives CASSETPGLAGELFF.

This chain uses TRBV4-2 with TRBJ2-5; D remains unclear. Germline loops: CDR1 LGHNA, CDR2 YNFKEQ. The CDR3 covers 15 residues. V was cut by 0 bases and J by 3 bases, with 11 bases left in between. CDR3 bases: TGTGCCAGCAGCCAAGATTTGGGTGCGGAAGAGACCCAGTACTTC. It codes for CASSQDLGAEETQYF.

This rearrangement joins TRBV6-6 to TRBJ2-7; 7 bases line up with TRBD2. Germline values: CDR1 MNHNY, CDR2 SVGAGI (reference sequence). V gave up 5 bases and J gave up 1 base; unmatched junction bases: 5. The CDR3 covers 14 residues. Here the CDR3 DNA reads TGTGCCAGCAGTGGGACTACGATTTCCTACGAGCAGTACTTC. Its translation: CASSGTTISYEQYF.

This clonotype has a handful of counts. This chain uses TRBV7-9 with TRBJ2-1; 9 nucleotides line up with TRBD2. Germline loops: CDR1 SEHNR, CDR2 FQNEAQ (reference sequence). The CDR3 length is 15 residues. The junction had 10 bases not matched to a gene; V was cut back by 5 bases and J by 8 bases. The CDR3 spells CASSLMAGGPDEQFF. CDR3 bases: TGTGCCAGCAGCCTGATGGCGGGGGGGCCCGATGAGCAGTTCTTC.

The chain is built from TRBV3-1 and TRBJ2-7; 9 bases line up with TRBD1. Per germline, CDR1 LGHDT and CDR2 YNNKEL (reference sequence). The CDR3 spans 15 residues. With 5 bases clipped from V and 4 bases from J, the junction kept 9 bases outside the gene matches. CDR3 in amino acids: CASSNMPGQGYEQYF. CDR3 DNA: TGTGCCAGCAGCAACATGCCGGGACAGGGTTACGAGCAGTACTTC.

This clonotype has more than one count but fewer than ten. The chain has TRBV9 and TRBJ2-1, with 9 bases matching TRBD1. The CDR3 has 17 amino acids. Germline V CDR1 and CDR2: SGDLS, YYNGEE. With 0 bases clipped from V and 4 bases from J, the junction kept 8 bases outside the gene matches. In DNA form, the CDR3 reads TGTGCCAGCAGCGTAGCCCCCGACAGGGGGAGATACAATGAGCAGTTCTTC. Translating it yields CASSVAPDRGRYNEQFF. The full variable domain, with the rest looked up from reference TRBV9 and TRBJ2-1, is DSGVTQTPKHLITATGQRVTLRCSPRSGDLSVYWYQQSLDQGLQFLIQYYNGEERAKGNILERFSAQQFPDLHSELNLSSLELGDSALYFCASSVAPDRGRYNEQFFGPGTRLTVL.

In the case of this clonotype: A much larger clone is a single base away; this may be a read error. V and J are TRBV20-1 and TRBJ2-7; 9 bases line up with TRBD1. The CDR3 runs to 14 residues. CDR1 and CDR2 (germline): DFQATT, SNEGSKA (reference sequence). V was clipped by 1 base and J by 2 bases; unmatched bases: 3. The CDR3 here is CSARGTGATYEQYF. DNA of the CDR3: TGCAGTGCTAGAGGGACAGGGGCTACCTACGAGCAGTACTTC.

The chain recombines TRBV29-1 with TRBJ2-7; D is perhaps TRBD2 (5 bases). The CDR3 extends over 14 amino acids. Trimming removed 1 base at V and 6 bases at J, with 16 bases between. CDR1 and CDR2 from the germline V gene are SQVTM and ANQGSEA. The CDR3 DNA reads TGCAGCGTTGAAGCTTTCGGGGAGACGGCCGAGCAGTACTTC. Its translation: CSVEAFGETAEQYF.

V usage is TRBV20-1 and J usage is TRBJ1-4; D gene ambiguous. Germline values: CDR1 DFQATT, CDR2 SNEGSKA (reference sequence). The CDR3 loop spans 14 amino acids. V was clipped by 3 bases and J by 6 bases, with 14 bases between them. CDR3 nucleotide sequence: TGCAGTGCTAGGGTTGTGGGGAGGGATGAAAAACTGTTTTTT. Amino acids: CSARVVGRDEKLFF.

This clonotype appeared a few times. The chain is built from TRBV20-1 and TRBJ2-5; D is ambiguous. The CDR3 extends over 12 amino acids. Between the trimmed V and J ends, which lost 3 bases and 5 bases, there was a span of 10 bases. The germline gives CDR1 DFQATT, CDR2 SNEGSKA (reference sequence). CDR3 DNA sequence: TGCAGTGCTAGCCTGGGTTTGGAGACCCAGTACTTC. Amino acid sequence: CSASLGLETQYF.

This chain links TRBV29-1 with TRBJ2-7; the match to TRBD1 covers 8 bases. V shed 1 base, J shed 4 bases, and the junction held 6 bases outside the gene matches. Germline V gene data show CDR1 as SQVTM and CDR2 as ANQGSEA. The CDR3 loop spans 14 amino acids. CDR3 nucleotides: TGCAGCGTTGAAGGGGCAGGGGGCGTATACGAGCAGTACTTC. Its translation: CSVEGAGGVYEQYF.

The rearrangement uses TRBV5-6 and TRBJ1-5; possibly TRBD1 for D (6 bases). This CDR3 contains 15 residues. Germline V lookup: CDR1 SGHDT, CDR2 YYEEEE. V was cut by 4 bases and J by 7 bases, with 18 bases left in between. DNA for the CDR3: TGTGCCAGCAGCCCTGGGCCAGGGGCGGGGCAGCCCCAGCATTTT. Its protein is CASSPGPGAGQPQHF.